These 27 T cell receptor beta chains were all obtained from the same sample, sequenced in a study of CD8 T cells in Susac syndrome. With random hexamers, reverse transcription was performed on about 0.5 to 1 ug of RNA. MiXCR, run by TCRdb on the immunoSEQ multiplex PCR reads, gives a single entry per CDR3 protein. Of approximately 120,000 distinct CDR3 sequences listed, roughly 92% are singletons. Sequencing was performed on CD8+ T cells from PBMCs. These receptors came from a human donor in good health.

The chain combines TRBV9 with TRBJ2-2, with D perhaps matching TRBD2 (5 bases). The CDR3 is 15 amino acids. V lost 3 bases and J 6 bases, leaving 15 bases between the germline ends. Looked up from germline, CDR1 is SGDLS and CDR2 is YYNGEE. The CDR3: CASSDRGQVPGELFF. Written as DNA, the CDR3 is TGTGCCAGCAGCGACCGAGGGCAGGTTCCCGGGGAGCTGTTTTTT.

The chain uses TRBV20-1 and TRBJ2-2; the D is unclear. The CDR3 runs 13 residues. Germline V lookup: CDR1 DFQATT, CDR2 SNEGSKA (reference sequence). Trimming took 3 bases from V and 4 from J, leaving 9 bases between them. The CDR3 DNA follows: TGCAGTGCTAGTCACTCTAGCACCGGGGAGCTGTTTTTT. Its protein is CSASHSSTGELFF.

In its sample, this clonotype was seen once. The rearrangement uses TRBV27 and TRBJ1-6; the D gene is possibly TRBD1 (6 bases). This CDR3 is built from 14 residues. The ends were cut back, 3 bases at V and 7 bases at J, with 10 bases in the middle. Germline values: CDR1 MNHEY, CDR2 SMNVEV (reference sequence). In nucleotides, the CDR3 is TGTGCCAGCAGTTTCCGACAGGCAAATTCACCCCTCCACTTT. Amino acids: CASSFRQANSPLHF.

The chain links TRBV29-1 to TRBJ1-4; perhaps TRBD1 as D (5 bases). Germline V gene sequence: CDR1 SQVTM, CDR2 ANQGSEA. Trimming took off 1 base at V and 2 bases at J, with 5 bases between the two ends. The CDR3 is made up of 13 amino acids. CDR3 nucleotide sequence: TGCAGCGTTGAAGGGGGGACTAATGAAAAACTGTTTTTT. Protein: CSVEGGTNEKLFF.

This chain uses TRBV20-1 with TRBJ1-2; weak D call: TRBD1 (6 bases). V was trimmed by 2 bases and J by 1 base, leaving 11 bases between them. This CDR3 has 14 amino acids. Germline CDR1 reads DFQATT; CDR2 reads SNEGSKA (reference sequence). The CDR3 DNA sequence: TGCAGTGCTAGACCACAGGGTGGTAACTATGGCTACACCTTC. It codes for CSARPQGGNYGYTF.

The V gene is TRBV3-1, the J gene TRBJ2-3; D is unclear. The V gene's germline CDR1 is LGHDT and CDR2 YNNKEL (reference sequence). Deletions cut 4 bases from V and 5 bases from J, with 16 bases between. The CDR3 has 15 residues. For the CDR3, the DNA is TGTGCCAGCAGCCTGGGATTTACTGGAATAGATACGCAGTATTTT. It is translated as CASSLGFTGIDTQYF.

The rearrangement joins TRBV27 to TRBJ1-1; no clear D. V shed 6 bases and J shed 2 bases, with 13 bases lying between them. The germline CDR1 and CDR2 sequences are MNHEY and SMNVEV (reference sequence). CDR3 length: 14 amino acids. The CDR3 loop is CASSRTELNTEAFF. The CDR3 nucleotides read TGTGCCAGCAGCAGGACCGAATTAAACACTGAAGCTTTCTTT.

V gene TRBV12-3 or TRBV12-4 combines with J gene TRBJ1-5; D gene uncertain. Trimming removed 2 bases from V and 6 bases from J, with 17 bases in between. The CDR3 consists of 16 residues. The CDR3 DNA sequence: TGTGCCAGCAGTTTACGGCACAACAGCAGGTCTCAGCCCCAGCATTTT. Its translation: CASSLRHNSRSQPQHF.

CDR3 residues: CASSIAGPTYEQYF. CDR3 sequence (DNA): TGTGCCAGCAGCATAGCGGGACCGACCTACGAGCAGTACTTC. The chain links TRBV11-2 to TRBJ2-7; 8 nucleotides align to TRBD2. Germline assignment: CDR1 SGHAT and CDR2 FQNNGV. V lost 5 bases and J lost 2; bases outside the gene matches: 5. This CDR3 is built from 14 residues.

Comment on this clonotype: At one of its ends the junction is not consistent with the germline gene, which may arise from a read error. J is TRBJ2-1 and V is TRBV30; TRBD2 matches at 10 bases. CDR1 is GTSNPN and CDR2 is SVGIG in the germline V gene (reference sequence). This CDR3 comprises 13 residues. CDR3 bases: TGTGCCTGGAGTGTAGGAGCGGGAGGGCTCGGGGCGTTC. It translates to CAWSVGAGGLGAF. Supplemented by reference TRBV30 and TRBJ2-1, the full variable domain reads SQTIHQWPATLVQPVGSPLSLECTVEGTSNPNLYWYRQAAGRGLQLLFYSVGIGQISSEVPQNLSASRPQDRQFILSSKKLLLSDSGFYLCAWSVGAGGLGAFGPGTRLTVL.

The chain uses TRBV18 and TRBJ1-2; a weak D match, TRBD1 (5 bases). Germline V gene data show CDR1 as KGHSH and CDR2 as LQKENI. CDR3 length: 15 amino acids. The V end lost 6 bases, the J end lost 1 base, and 15 bases lay between the germline ends. The CDR3 bases are TGTGCCAGCTCGACAGTGACGGGCGGTAACTATGGCTACACCTTC. Amino acid sequence: CASSTVTGGNYGYTF.

The J gene is TRBJ2-1, the V gene TRBV24-1, with D perhaps TRBD1 (5 bases). The CDR3 has 13 residues. CDR1 is KGHDR and CDR2 is SFDVKD in the germline V gene. Trimming stripped 3 bases from V and 10 bases from J, with 12 bases between. The CDR3 DNA sequence: TGTGCCACCAGTGATCAGGGTCTCATGGAGCAGTTCTTC. This sequence encodes CATSDQGLMEQFF.

This chain uses TRBV4-3 with TRBJ1-5; D unresolved. This CDR3 has 15 amino acids. The V gene's germline CDR1 is LGHNA and CDR2 YSLEER. Trimming removed 0 bases from V and 6 bases from J, with 12 bases in between. The CDR3 region is CASSQDHGVGQPQHF. Written as DNA, the CDR3 is TGCGCCAGCAGCCAAGATCACGGGGTGGGTCAGCCCCAGCATTTT.

The chain uses TRBV4-2 and TRBJ2-2; D unclear. Trimming took off 3 bases at V and 1 base at J, with 9 bases between the two ends. CDR3 length equals 15 residues. Per the germline V gene, CDR1 is LGHNA and CDR2 is YNFKEQ. In DNA form, the CDR3 reads TGTGCCAGCAGCCAGGGTAGTGGGAACACCGGGGAGCTGTTTTTT. This gives the protein CASSQGSGNTGELFF.

The chain joins TRBV5-1 to TRBJ2-5; D gene ambiguous. This CDR3 region has 13 residues. Trimming stripped 0 bases from V and 5 bases from J, with 8 bases between. The germline V gene encodes CDR1 SGHRS and CDR2 YFSETQ. This CDR3 is CASSLDVEETQYF. The CDR3 nucleotides read TGCGCCAGCAGCTTGGATGTCGAGGAGACCCAGTACTTC.

This chain joins TRBV6-1 and TRBJ2-1, with D possibly TRBD2 on 6 matching bases. V gave up 7 bases and J gave up 5 bases, with 15 bases separating them. Germline V gives CDR1 MNHNS, CDR2 SASEGT. This CDR3 is built from 14 residues. Here the CDR3 reads CASTSGWVNNEQFF. The CDR3 DNA reads as TGTGCCAGCACAAGCGGGTGGGTAAACAATGAGCAGTTCTTC.

The chain recombines TRBV5-1 with TRBJ1-5; weak D call: TRBD1 (5 bases). Germline V gives CDR1 SGHRS, CDR2 YFSETQ. V was clipped by 4 bases and J by 3 bases, with 14 bases between them. The CDR3 runs 15 residues. As DNA, the CDR3 is TGCGCCAGCAGCCTGACGGCAGGGACCAATCAGCCCCAGCATTTT. It codes for CASSLTAGTNQPQHF.

This clonotype was picked up one time. This chain uses TRBV6-2 or TRBV6-3 with TRBJ1-1; no clear D gene. There are 12 residues in the CDR3. V was clipped by 6 bases and J by 2 bases, with 7 bases between them. Germline loops: CDR1 MNHEY, CDR2 SVGEGT. DNA of the CDR3: TGTGCCAGCAGCTGGCCTAACACTGAAGCTTTCTTT. Amino acid sequence: CASSWPNTEAFF.

The chain recombines TRBV19 with TRBJ2-5; 7 positions agree with TRBD1. The J segment lost 5 bases and the V segment lost 5 bases, leaving 17 bases of the junction unmatched. The CDR3 is 17 residues long. Germline V CDR1 and CDR2: LNHDA, SQIVND (reference sequence). The CDR3 sequence is CASSDKQGTIDRETQYF. In DNA form, the CDR3 reads TGTGCCAGTAGTGACAAACAGGGGACGATTGACCGGGAGACCCAGTACTTC.

The chain joins TRBV6-6 to TRBJ1-2, with 7 nucleotides matching TRBD1. Germline V gene sequence: CDR1 MNHNY, CDR2 SVGAGI (reference sequence). The CDR3 contains 12 residues. V shed 7 bases, J shed 8 bases, and the junction held 7 bases outside the gene matches. The CDR3 nucleotides read TGTGCCAGCACCCCGACAGGGATCGGCTACACCTTC. The encoded protein is CASTPTGIGYTF.

The V and J genes are TRBV19 and TRBJ1-5; 9 bases map to TRBD1. Trimming took 9 bases from V and 7 from J; bases not matched to a gene: 10. The CDR3 consists of 14 residues. Germline-derived CDR1 and CDR2 are LNHDA and SQIVND (reference sequence). The CDR3 region has the DNA TGTGCCAGCGGGGTGACAGGGGGTCGACAGCCCCAGCATTTT. Residues: CASGVTGGRQPQHF.

This clonotype was seen more than once but under ten times. The chain couples TRBV29-1 to TRBJ1-1, with 11 bases aligning to TRBD1. This CDR3 is 13 amino acids long. Germline values: CDR1 SQVTM, CDR2 ANQGSEA. The ends lost 5 bases at V and 5 bases at J; junction bases unmatched: 4. The CDR3 DNA reads TGCAGCGTTACCGGGACAGGGGGAACTGAAGCTTTCTTT. Translated: CSVTGTGGTEAFF.

V is TRBV20-1 and J is TRBJ2-2, with TRBD2 identical over 9 bases. In germline, CDR1 is DFQATT, CDR2 SNEGSKA (reference sequence). The ends lost 6 bases at V and 3 bases at J; junction bases unmatched: 11. The CDR3 has 16 residues. The CDR3 bases are TGCAGTGCCCGACCCCCCCGACTAGCGGACACCGGGGAGCTGTTTTTT. Its translation is CSARPPRLADTGELFF.

The genes are TRBV15 and TRBJ2-1, with TRBD2 identical over 15 bases. Trimming took 5 bases from V and 9 from J; bases not matched to a gene: 8. From germline, CDR1 is LNHNV and CDR2 YYDKDF (reference sequence). The CDR3 is made up of 16 amino acids. For the CDR3, the DNA is TGTGCCACCAGCCTTGGACTAGCGGGAGGGCCGCGTGAGCAGTTCTTC. Protein: CATSLGLAGGPREQFF.

The chain recombines TRBV20-1 with TRBJ2-7; D perhaps matches TRBD1 (5 bases). This CDR3 comprises 13 residues. Germline loops: CDR1 DFQATT, CDR2 SNEGSKA (reference sequence). V was pared by 7 bases and J by 7 bases, with 20 bases between. CDR3: CSGRRQGAEEQYF. The CDR3 region has the DNA TGCAGTGGGCGTCGTCAGGGTGCAGAAGAGCAGTACTTC.

The chain links TRBV3-1 to TRBJ2-1; D unclear. Trimming left V 2 bases short and J 1 base short, with 18 bases between. CDR3 size: 18 residues. CDR1 is LGHDT and CDR2 is YNNKEL in the germline V gene (reference sequence). The CDR3 loop is CASSQRFTGLNSYNEQFF. The DNA for the CDR3 is TGTGCCAGCAGCCAAAGATTTACCGGGCTAAATTCCTACAATGAGCAGTTCTTC.

The gene calls are TRBV3-1 and TRBJ2-3, with unresolved D. Per germline, CDR1 LGHDT and CDR2 YNNKEL (reference sequence). CDR3 length: 12 residues. V was shortened by 1 base and J by 5 bases, with 4 bases between the two germline ends. For the CDR3, the DNA is TGTGCCAGCAGCCAAGGGATAGATACGCAGTATTTT. Translation gives CASSQGIDTQYF.